The entry below gives a single T cell receptor (beta chain) sequence along with its context. Its antigen is as yet unknown. The sample originates from a study of T cell repertoires in cytomegalovirus infection. CDR3 length: 13 residues. Looked up from germline, CDR1 is LNHDA and CDR2 is SQIVND (reference sequence). Trimming removed 5 bases at V and 6 bases at J, with 13 bases between. A single record per CDR3 protein comes from TCRdb applying MiXCR to the reads. The data contain 45,000 to 75,000 distinct CDR3 sequences, 33% of them singletons. The chain has TRBV19 and TRBJ1-2; the D gene is possibly TRBD1 (5 bases). This receptor was obtained from a human donor in good health (CMV status not recorded). Some clones in this sample may be carry-over from other donors' samples. Sequences were obtained from PBMCs, sequenced either directly or after in vitro stimulation (not recorded which). The CDR3 region is CASSRWGGDGYTF. The CDR3 DNA sequence: TGTGCCAGTAGTCGATGGGGGGGTGATGGCTACACCTTC. The whole variable domain, remainder taken from reference TRBV19 and TRBJ1-2, is DGGITQSPKYLFRKEGQNVTLSCEQNLNHDAMYWYRQDPGQGLRLIYYSQIVNDFQKGDIAEGYSVSREKKESFPLTVTSAQKNPTAFYLCASSRWGGDGYTFGSGTRLTVV.